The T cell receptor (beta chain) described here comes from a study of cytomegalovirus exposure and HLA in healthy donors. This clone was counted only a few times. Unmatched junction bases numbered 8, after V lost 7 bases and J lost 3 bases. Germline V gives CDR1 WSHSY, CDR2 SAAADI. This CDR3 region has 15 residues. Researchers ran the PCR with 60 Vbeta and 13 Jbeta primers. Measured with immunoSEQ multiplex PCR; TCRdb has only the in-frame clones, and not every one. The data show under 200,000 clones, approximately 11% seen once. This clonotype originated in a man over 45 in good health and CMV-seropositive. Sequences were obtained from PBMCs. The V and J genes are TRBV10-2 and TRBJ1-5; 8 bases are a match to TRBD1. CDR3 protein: CASIGTGDNNQPQHF. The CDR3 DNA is TGCGCCAGCATCGGGACAGGAGATAACAATCAGCCCCAGCATTTT.